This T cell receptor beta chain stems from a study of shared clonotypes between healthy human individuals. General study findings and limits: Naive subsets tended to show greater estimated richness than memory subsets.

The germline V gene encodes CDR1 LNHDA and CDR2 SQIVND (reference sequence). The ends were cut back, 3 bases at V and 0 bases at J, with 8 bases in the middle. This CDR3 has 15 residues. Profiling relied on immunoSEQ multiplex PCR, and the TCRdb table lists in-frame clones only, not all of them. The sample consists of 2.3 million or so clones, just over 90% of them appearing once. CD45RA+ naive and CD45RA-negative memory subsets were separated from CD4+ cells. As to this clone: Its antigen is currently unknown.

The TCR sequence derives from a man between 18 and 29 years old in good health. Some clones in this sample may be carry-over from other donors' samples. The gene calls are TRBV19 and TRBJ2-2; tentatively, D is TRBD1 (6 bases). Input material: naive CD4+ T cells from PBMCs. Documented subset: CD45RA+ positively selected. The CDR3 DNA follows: TGTGCCAGTAGTATGAGGACAGCGAACACCGGGGAGCTGTTTTTT. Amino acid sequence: CASSMRTANTGELFF.